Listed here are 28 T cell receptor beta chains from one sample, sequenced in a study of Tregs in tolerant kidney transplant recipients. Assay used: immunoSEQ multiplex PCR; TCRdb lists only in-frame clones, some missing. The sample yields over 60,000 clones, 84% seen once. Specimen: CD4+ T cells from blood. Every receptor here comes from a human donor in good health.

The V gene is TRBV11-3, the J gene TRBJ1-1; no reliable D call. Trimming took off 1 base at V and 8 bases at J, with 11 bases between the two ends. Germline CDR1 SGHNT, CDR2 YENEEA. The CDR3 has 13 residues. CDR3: CASSLVRAEEAFF. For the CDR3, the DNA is TGTGCCAGCAGCTTAGTCCGGGCCGAAGAAGCTTTCTTT.

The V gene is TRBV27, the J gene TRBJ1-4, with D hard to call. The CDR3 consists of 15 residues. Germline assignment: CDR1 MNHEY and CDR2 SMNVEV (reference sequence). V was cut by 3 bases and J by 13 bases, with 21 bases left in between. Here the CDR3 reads CASSFRVTEVHRLFF. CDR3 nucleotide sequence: TGTGCCAGCAGTTTTAGAGTAACAGAAGTGCATCGACTGTTTTTT.

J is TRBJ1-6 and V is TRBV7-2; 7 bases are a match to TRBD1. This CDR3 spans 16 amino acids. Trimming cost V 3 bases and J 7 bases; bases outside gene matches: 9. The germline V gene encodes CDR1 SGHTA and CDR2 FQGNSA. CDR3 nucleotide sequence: TGTGCCAGCAGCTTTCAACCGACAGGGTCGAATTCACCCCTCCACTTT. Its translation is CASSFQPTGSNSPLHF. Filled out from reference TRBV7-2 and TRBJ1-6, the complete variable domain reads GAGVSQSPSNKVTEKGKDVELRCDPISGHTALYWYRQSLGQGLEFLIYFQGNSAPDKSGLPSDRFSAERTGGSVSTLTIQRTQQEDSAVYLCASSFQPTGSNSPLHFGNGTRLTVT.

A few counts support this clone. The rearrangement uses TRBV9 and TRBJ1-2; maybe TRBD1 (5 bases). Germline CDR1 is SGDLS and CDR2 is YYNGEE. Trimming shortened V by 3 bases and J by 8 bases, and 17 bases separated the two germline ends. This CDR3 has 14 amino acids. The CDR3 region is CASSARLTQGGYTF. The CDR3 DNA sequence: TGTGCCAGCAGCGCTCGATTAACCCAGGGAGGCTACACCTTC.

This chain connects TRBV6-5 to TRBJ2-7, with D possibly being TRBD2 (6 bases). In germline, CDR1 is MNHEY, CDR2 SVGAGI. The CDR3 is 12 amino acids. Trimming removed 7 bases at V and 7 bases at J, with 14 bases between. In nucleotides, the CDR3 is TGTGCCAGCACAGGTTGGGCGGGAGAGCAGTACTTC. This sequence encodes CASTGWAGEQYF.

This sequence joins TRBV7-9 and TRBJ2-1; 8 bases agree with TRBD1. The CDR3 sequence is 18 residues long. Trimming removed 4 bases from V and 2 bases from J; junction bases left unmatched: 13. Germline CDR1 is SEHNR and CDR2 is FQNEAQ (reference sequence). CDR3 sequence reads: CASSSVSKTGQAYNEQFF. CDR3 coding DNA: TGTGCCAGCAGCTCCGTTTCCAAAACGGGACAGGCCTACAATGAGCAGTTCTTC.

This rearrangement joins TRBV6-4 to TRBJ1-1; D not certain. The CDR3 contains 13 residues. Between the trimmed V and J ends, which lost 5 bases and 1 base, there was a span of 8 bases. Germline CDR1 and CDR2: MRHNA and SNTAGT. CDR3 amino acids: CASSLFKNTEAFF. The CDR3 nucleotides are TGTGCCAGCAGTCTGTTCAAGAACACTGAAGCTTTCTTT.

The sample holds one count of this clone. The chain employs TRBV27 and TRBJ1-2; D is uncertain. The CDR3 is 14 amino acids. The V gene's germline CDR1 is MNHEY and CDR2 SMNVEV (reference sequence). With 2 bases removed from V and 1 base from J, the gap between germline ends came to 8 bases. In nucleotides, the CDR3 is TGTGCCAGCAGTTTACGACGGAGTAACTATGGCTACACCTTC. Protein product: CASSLRRSNYGYTF.

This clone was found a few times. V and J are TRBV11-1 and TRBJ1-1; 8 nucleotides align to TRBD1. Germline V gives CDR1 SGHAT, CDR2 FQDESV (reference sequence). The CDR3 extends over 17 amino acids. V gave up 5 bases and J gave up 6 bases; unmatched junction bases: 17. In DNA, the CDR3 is TGTGCCAGCAGCCGAGGGGCGGTCGGACAGGGAATCGCTGAAGCTTTCTTT. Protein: CASSRGAVGQGIAEAFF.

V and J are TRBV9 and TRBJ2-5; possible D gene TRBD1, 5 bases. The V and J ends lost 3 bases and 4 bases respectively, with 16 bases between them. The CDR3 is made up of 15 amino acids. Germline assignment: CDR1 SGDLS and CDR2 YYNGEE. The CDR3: CASSGGTWQGETQYF. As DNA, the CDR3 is TGTGCCAGCAGCGGCGGAACGTGGCAGGGAGAGACCCAGTACTTC.

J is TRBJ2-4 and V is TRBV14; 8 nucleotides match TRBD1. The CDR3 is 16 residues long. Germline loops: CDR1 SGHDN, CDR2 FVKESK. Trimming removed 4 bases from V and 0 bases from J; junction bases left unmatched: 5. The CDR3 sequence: CASSPWTGLAKNIQYF. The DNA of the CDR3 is TGTGCCAGCAGCCCTTGGACAGGGCTAGCCAAAAACATTCAGTACTTC.

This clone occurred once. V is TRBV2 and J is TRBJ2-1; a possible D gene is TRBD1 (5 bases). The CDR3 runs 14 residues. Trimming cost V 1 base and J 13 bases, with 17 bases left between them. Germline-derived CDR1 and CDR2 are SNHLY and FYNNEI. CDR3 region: CASSEVGRVGYQFF. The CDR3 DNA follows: TGTGCCAGCAGTGAAGTTGGCAGGGTTGGGTATCAGTTCTTC.

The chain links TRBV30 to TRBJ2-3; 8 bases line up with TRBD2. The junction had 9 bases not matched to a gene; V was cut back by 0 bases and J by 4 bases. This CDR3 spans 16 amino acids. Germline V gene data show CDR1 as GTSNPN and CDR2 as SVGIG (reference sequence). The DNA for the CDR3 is TGTGCCTGGAGTGTACTCCCAGCGGGGGTGTCAGATACGCAGTATTTT. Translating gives CAWSVLPAGVSDTQYF.

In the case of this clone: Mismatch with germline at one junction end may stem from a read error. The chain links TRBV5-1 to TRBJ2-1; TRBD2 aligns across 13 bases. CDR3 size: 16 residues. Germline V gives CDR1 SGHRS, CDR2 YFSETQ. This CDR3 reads CASTLSPGLAGNEQFF. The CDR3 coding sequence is TGCGCCAGCACCTTGTCCCCGGGACTAGCGGGGAATGAGCAGTTCTTC.

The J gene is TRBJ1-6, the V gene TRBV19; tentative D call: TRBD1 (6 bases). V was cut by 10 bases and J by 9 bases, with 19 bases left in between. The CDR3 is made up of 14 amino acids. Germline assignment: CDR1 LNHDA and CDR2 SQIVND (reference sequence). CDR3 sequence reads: CATRTVGGTSPLHF. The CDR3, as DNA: TGTGCCACCCGGACAGTTGGGGGTACTTCACCCCTCCACTTT.

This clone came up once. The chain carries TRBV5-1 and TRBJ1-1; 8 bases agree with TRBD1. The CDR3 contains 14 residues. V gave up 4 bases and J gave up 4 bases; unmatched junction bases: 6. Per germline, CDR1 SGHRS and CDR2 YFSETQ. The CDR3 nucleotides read TGCGCCAGCAGCCCACAGACAGGGGCCACTGAAGCTTTCTTT. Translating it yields CASSPQTGATEAFF.

The CDR3 is CASSLAGVGINYGYTF. Here the CDR3 DNA reads TGTGCCAGCAGCTTAGCCGGGGTGGGGATTAACTATGGCTACACCTTC. This chain uses TRBV7-2 with TRBJ1-2, with D unclear. The CDR3 has 16 residues. Per the germline V gene, CDR1 is SGHTA and CDR2 is FQGNSA. V shed 0 bases and J shed 1 base, with 12 bases lying between them.

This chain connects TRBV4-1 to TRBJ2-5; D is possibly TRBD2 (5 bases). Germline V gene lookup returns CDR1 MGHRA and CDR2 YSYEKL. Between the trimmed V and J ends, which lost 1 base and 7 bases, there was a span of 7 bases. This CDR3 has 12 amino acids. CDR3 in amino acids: CASSQVATTQYF. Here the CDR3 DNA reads TGCGCCAGCAGCCAAGTAGCGACGACCCAGTACTTC.

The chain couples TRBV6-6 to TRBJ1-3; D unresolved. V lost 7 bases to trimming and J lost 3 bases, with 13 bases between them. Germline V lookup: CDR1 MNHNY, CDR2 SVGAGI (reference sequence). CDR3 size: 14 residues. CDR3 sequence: CASTLWGGGNTIYF. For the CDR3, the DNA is TGTGCCAGCACCTTATGGGGTGGTGGAAACACCATATATTTT.

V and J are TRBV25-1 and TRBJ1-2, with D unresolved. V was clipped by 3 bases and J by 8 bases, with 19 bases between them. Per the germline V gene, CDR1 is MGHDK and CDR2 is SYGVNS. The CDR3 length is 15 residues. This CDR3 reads CASSEEGRPSVGYTF. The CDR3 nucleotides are TGTGCCAGCAGTGAGGAGGGTCGCCCGTCGGTGGGCTACACCTTC.

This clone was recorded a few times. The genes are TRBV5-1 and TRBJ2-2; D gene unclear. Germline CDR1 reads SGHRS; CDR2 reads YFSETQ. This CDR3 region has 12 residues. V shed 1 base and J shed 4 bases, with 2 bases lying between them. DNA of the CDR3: TGCGCCAGCAGCTTGCTCACCGGGGAGCTGTTTTTT. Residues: CASSLLTGELFF.

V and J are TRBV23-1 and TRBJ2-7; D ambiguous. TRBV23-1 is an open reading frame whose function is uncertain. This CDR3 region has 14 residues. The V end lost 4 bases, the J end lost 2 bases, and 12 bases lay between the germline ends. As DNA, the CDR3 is TGCGCCAGCAGTCTACCGAACAAGACCTACGAGCAGTACTTC. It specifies CASSLPNKTYEQYF.

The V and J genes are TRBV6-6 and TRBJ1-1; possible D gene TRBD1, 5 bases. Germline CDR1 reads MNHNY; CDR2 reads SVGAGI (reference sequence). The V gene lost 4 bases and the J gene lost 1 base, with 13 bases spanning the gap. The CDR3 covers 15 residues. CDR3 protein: CASSLRDGANTEAFF. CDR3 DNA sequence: TGTGCCAGCAGTTTACGGGACGGGGCGAACACTGAAGCTTTCTTT.

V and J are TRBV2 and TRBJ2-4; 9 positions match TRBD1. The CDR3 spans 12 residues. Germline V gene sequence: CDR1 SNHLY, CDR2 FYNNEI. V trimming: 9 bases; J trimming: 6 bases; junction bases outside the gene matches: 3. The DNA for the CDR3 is TGTGCCAGTAGGGGACAGGGAAACATTCAGTACTTC. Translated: CASRGQGNIQYF.

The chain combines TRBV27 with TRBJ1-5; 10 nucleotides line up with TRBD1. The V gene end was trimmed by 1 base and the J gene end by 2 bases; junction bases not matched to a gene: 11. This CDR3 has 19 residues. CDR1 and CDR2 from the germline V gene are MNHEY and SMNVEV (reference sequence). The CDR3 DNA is TGTGCCAGCAGTTTATACCCCCCCTGGACAGGGGGAGGCAATCAGCCCCAGCATTTT. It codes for CASSLYPPWTGGGNQPQHF.

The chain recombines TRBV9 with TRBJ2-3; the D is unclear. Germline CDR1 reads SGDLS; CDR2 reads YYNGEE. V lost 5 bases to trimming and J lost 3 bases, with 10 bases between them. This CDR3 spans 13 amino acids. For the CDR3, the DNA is TGTGCCAGCAGTTCCCCCGGAACAGATACGCAGTATTTT. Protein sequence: CASSSPGTDTQYF. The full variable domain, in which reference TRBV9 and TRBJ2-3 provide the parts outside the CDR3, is DSGVTQTPKHLITATGQRVTLRCSPRSGDLSVYWYQQSLDQGLQFLIQYYNGEERAKGNILERFSAQQFPDLHSELNLSSLELGDSALYFCASSSPGTDTQYFGPGTRLTVL.

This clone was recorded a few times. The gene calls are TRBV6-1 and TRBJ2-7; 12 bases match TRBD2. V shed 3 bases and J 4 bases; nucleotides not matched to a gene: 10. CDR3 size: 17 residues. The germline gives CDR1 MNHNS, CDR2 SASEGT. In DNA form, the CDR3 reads TGTGCCAGCAGTGACATCAGGGCTAGCGGGAGGGGATACGAGCAGTACTTC. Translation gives CASSDIRASGRGYEQYF.

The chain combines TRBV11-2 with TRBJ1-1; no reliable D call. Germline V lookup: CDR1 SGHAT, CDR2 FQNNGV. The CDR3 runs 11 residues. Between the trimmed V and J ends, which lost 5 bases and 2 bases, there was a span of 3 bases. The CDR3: CASSVNTEAFF. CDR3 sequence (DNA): TGTGCCAGCAGCGTAAACACTGAAGCTTTCTTT.